A single sample is the source of the 17 T cell receptor beta chains below, sequenced in a study of cytomegalovirus exposure and HLA in healthy donors. The PCR made use of 60 Vbeta and 13 Jbeta primers. The method was immunoSEQ multiplex PCR; TCRdb's version includes in-frame clones alone and lacks a portion of them. The table has 200,000 to 250,000 clones, approximately 78% seen once; the top ten hold 2.5% to 3.5%. The source material was PBMCs. The receptors here all came from a woman aged 40 to 50 in good health and CMV-seronegative.

The chain is built from TRBV9 and TRBJ2-7; 11 nucleotides line up with TRBD1. Germline loops: CDR1 SGDLS, CDR2 YYNGEE. The CDR3 spans 15 residues. Trimming took 0 bases from V and 2 from J; bases not matched to a gene: 1. The CDR3 region is CASSVGDRGAYEQYF. CDR3 sequence (DNA): TGTGCCAGCAGCGTAGGGGACAGGGGGGCCTACGAGCAGTACTTC.

The J gene is TRBJ2-3, the V gene TRBV5-8, with TRBD1 identical over 8 bases. Trimming removed 1 base from V and 4 bases from J; junction bases left unmatched: 5. CDR1 is SGHTS, CDR2 YDEGEE, per germline. The CDR3 loop spans 15 amino acids. The CDR3 region has the DNA TGTGCCAGCAGCTTGAACACAGGGGGAGCAGATACGCAGTATTTT. It translates to CASSLNTGGADTQYF. Based on the CDR3 plus reference TRBV5-8 and TRBJ2-3, the full variable domain is EAGVTQSPTHLIKTRGQQATLRCSPISGHTSVYWYQQALGLGLQFLLWYDEGEERNRGNFPPRFSGRQFPNYSSELNVNALELEDSALYLCASSLNTGGADTQYFGPGTRLTVL.

This chain links TRBV5-4 with TRBJ1-1; D gene unclear. Germline CDR1 is SGHNT and CDR2 is YYREEE (reference sequence). Between the trimmed V and J ends, which lost 0 bases and 4 bases, there was a span of 13 bases. The length of the CDR3 is 15 residues. CDR3 in DNA: TGTGCCAGCAGCTTGGCCCGTGCCCCGGGCACTGAAGCTTTCTTT. Its translation is CASSLARAPGTEAFF.

This chain links TRBV5-1 with TRBJ2-1; D may be TRBD2 (6 bases). V lost 2 bases to trimming and J lost 8 bases, with 17 bases between them. CDR3 size: 15 residues. Germline V gives CDR1 SGHRS, CDR2 YFSETQ. CDR3 protein: CASSLEGRGIDEQFF. DNA of the CDR3: TGCGCCAGCAGCTTAGAGGGGCGCGGGATAGATGAGCAGTTCTTC. The complete variable domain, with remaining parts taken from reference TRBV5-1 and TRBJ2-1, reads KAGVTQTPRYLIKTRGQQVTLSCSPISGHRSVSWYQQTPGQGLQFLFEYFSETQRNKGNFPGRFSGRQFSNSRSEMNVSTLELGDSALYLCASSLEGRGIDEQFFGPGTRLTVL.

J is TRBJ2-5 and V is TRBV5-6, with D possibly TRBD1 on 6 matching bases. The last part of the DNA fits TRBJ2-7 better; the J call may be wrong. Germline values: CDR1 SGHDT, CDR2 YYEEEE. There are 14 residues in the CDR3. CDR3 residues: CASSLTGNSYEQYF. For the CDR3, the DNA is TGTGCCAGCAGCTTAACAGGGAATTCCTACGAGCAGTACTTC.

This clone has just one count. V gene TRBV9 combines with J gene TRBJ2-3, with 11 bases identical to TRBD1. There are 15 residues in the CDR3. V shed 5 bases and J 1 base; nucleotides not matched to a gene: 3. Looked up from germline, CDR1 is SGDLS and CDR2 is YYNGEE. The CDR3 is CASRSGQGGTDTQYF. The DNA of the CDR3 is TGTGCCAGCAGGTCGGGACAGGGGGGCACAGATACGCAGTATTTT.

The V call is TRBV4-1, the J call TRBJ2-1; 7 bases are a match to TRBD2. Trimming cost V 3 bases and J 5 bases; bases outside gene matches: 13. Germline V gene lookup returns CDR1 MGHRA and CDR2 YSYEKL. The CDR3 sequence is 17 residues long. As DNA, the CDR3 is TGCGCCAGCAGCCAGCCCCGTCGCGGGAGTCCGCACAATGAGCAGTTCTTC. This sequence encodes CASSQPRRGSPHNEQFF.

V usage is TRBV19 and J usage is TRBJ2-7, with TRBD1 matching 9 bases. Germline loops: CDR1 LNHDA, CDR2 SQIVND (reference sequence). J was trimmed by 6 bases and V by 7 bases; bases with no gene match: 10. The CDR3 extends over 14 amino acids. The chain's CDR3 is CASTPGTGSSEQYF. The CDR3 DNA sequence: TGTGCCAGTACCCCCGGGACAGGGTCTTCCGAGCAGTACTTC.

The V call is TRBV5-1, the J call TRBJ2-1; the D gene is possibly TRBD2 (6 bases). The V end lost 0 bases, the J end lost 5 bases, and 15 bases lay between the germline ends. The CDR3 is 16 residues long. CDR1 is SGHRS, CDR2 YFSETQ, per germline. In DNA, the CDR3 is TGCGCCAGCAGCTTGGTAGGCGGGATATCTAACAATGAGCAGTTCTTC. This codes for CASSLVGGISNNEQFF.

This rearrangement joins TRBV30 to TRBJ1-1; the D gene is possibly TRBD1 (5 bases). The CDR3 loop spans 13 amino acids. Per the germline V gene, CDR1 is GTSNPN and CDR2 is SVGIG (reference sequence). Trimming took off 3 bases at V and 5 bases at J, with 13 bases between the two ends. The CDR3, as DNA: TGTGCCTGGAGGCCGGCAGGGCGGACTGAAGCTTTCTTT. It encodes CAWRPAGRTEAFF.

This rearrangement joins TRBV30 to TRBJ2-1; 9 bases agree with TRBD2. Germline CDR1 reads GTSNPN; CDR2 reads SVGIG (reference sequence). The J segment lost 3 bases and the V segment lost 0 bases, leaving 3 bases of the junction unmatched. The CDR3 has 15 amino acids. CDR3 coding DNA: TGTGCCTGGAGTGTTCTAGCGGGGAGCTACAATGAGCAGTTCTTC. Its protein is CAWSVLAGSYNEQFF.

The rearrangement links TRBV30 to TRBJ1-1; D is perhaps TRBD1 (5 bases). The V end was cut by 7 bases, the J end by 1 base, with 19 bases between. The germline V gene has CDR1 GTSNPN and CDR2 SVGIG (reference sequence). The CDR3 is 15 residues long. Here the CDR3 reads CAYTPLGGGNTEAFF. DNA for the CDR3: TGTGCCTACACTCCTCTGGGGGGAGGGAACACTGAAGCTTTCTTT.

The chain uses TRBV28 and TRBJ2-2, with 10 bases identical to TRBD1. Looked up from germline, CDR1 is MDHEN and CDR2 is SYDVKM. The CDR3 extends over 16 amino acids. Germline trimming cut 5 bases from V and 6 bases from J; bases unmatched to any gene: 9. The CDR3 region is CASSTPGQGWSGELFF. CDR3 in DNA: TGTGCCAGCAGTACGCCGGGACAGGGGTGGTCCGGGGAGCTGTTTTTT.

The chain has TRBV7-2 and TRBJ2-3; D unclear. Trimming took off 1 base at V and 11 bases at J, with 25 bases between the two ends. CDR3 length: 17 amino acids. CDR1 is SGHTA and CDR2 is FQGNSA in the germline V gene. The CDR3 DNA is TGTGCCAGCAGCTTAGGTCGAAACTCCCTCCAATCTAACGGGCAGTATTTT. Translation: CASSLGRNSLQSNGQYF.

This clone was observed a handful of times. V and J are TRBV11-2 and TRBJ1-2, with 10 bases that match TRBD1. Unmatched junction bases numbered 4, after V lost 1 base and J lost 5 bases. The CDR3 consists of 15 residues. CDR1 is SGHAT, CDR2 FQNNGV, per germline. The CDR3 coding sequence is TGTGCCAGCAGCTTAGGGGACAGGGGAGTTTATGGCTACACCTTC. It specifies CASSLGDRGVYGYTF.

This chain connects TRBV9 to TRBJ2-7, with D maybe TRBD2 (6 bases). V was trimmed by 4 bases and J by 5 bases, leaving 16 bases between them. This CDR3 is 14 amino acids long. In germline, CDR1 is SGDLS, CDR2 YYNGEE. The CDR3 spells CASSPGRGIHEQYF. Written as DNA, the CDR3 is TGTGCCAGCAGCCCCGGTCGCGGGATCCACGAGCAGTACTTC.

This clone has only a few counts. V gene TRBV19 combines with J gene TRBJ1-1; TRBD1 matches 7 bases. This CDR3 region has 15 residues. Germline CDR1 is LNHDA and CDR2 is SQIVND (reference sequence). Trimming cost V 3 bases and J 1 base; bases outside gene matches: 5. The CDR3 DNA reads as TGTGCCAGTAGTATCCTGGCAGGGGGGAACACTGAAGCTTTCTTT. Its protein product is CASSILAGGNTEAFF.